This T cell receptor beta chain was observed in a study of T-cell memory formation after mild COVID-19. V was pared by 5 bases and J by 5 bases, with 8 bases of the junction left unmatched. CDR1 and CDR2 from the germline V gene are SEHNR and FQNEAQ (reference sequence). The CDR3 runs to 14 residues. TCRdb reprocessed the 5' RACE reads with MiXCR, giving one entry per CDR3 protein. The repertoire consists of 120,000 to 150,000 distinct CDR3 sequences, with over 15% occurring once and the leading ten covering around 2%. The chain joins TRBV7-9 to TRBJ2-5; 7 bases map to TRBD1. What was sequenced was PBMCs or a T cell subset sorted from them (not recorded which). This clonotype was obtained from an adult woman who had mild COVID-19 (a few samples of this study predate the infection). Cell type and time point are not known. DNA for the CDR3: TGTGCCAGCAGCAGCGACAGGGAATCGGAGACCCAGTACTTC. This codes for CASSSDRESETQYF.